These 23 T cell receptor beta chains originate from one sample sequenced in a study of T cell responses to AZD1222 COVID-19 vaccine. Measured with immunoSEQ multiplex PCR; TCRdb has only the in-frame clones, and not every one. The repertoire consists of some 99,000 clones, with approximately 87% occurring once and the leading ten covering 4% to 5.5%. The input for sequencing was peripheral blood, taken 28 days after the second AZD1222 dose. These receptors were taken from an adult who received the AZD1222 COVID-19 vaccine.

V is TRBV6-5 and J is TRBJ1-5; D might be TRBD1 (5 bases). Deletions cut 7 bases from V and 0 bases from J, with 13 bases between. This CDR3 spans 15 amino acids. CDR1 is MNHEY, CDR2 SVGAGI, per germline. The CDR3 loop is CASTSTVYSNQPQHF. CDR3 DNA sequence: TGTGCCAGCACCTCGACAGTCTATAGCAATCAGCCCCAGCATTTT.

The chain has TRBV6-5 and TRBJ2-2, with 8 bases identical to TRBD2. Germline-derived CDR1 and CDR2 are MNHEY and SVGAGI. The CDR3 spans 15 residues. With V trimmed by 6 bases and J by 4 bases, 7 bases remained unmatched. CDR3 nucleotides: TGTGCCAGCAGCAAAATAGCGGGAAGCACCGGGGAGCTGTTTTTT. It is translated as CASSKIAGSTGELFF.

The chain links TRBV6-2 or TRBV6-3 to TRBJ2-2; D ambiguous. Germline CDR1 MNHEY, CDR2 SVGEGT. The V gene lost 4 bases and the J gene lost 4 bases, with 7 bases spanning the gap. CDR3 length: 13 residues. The CDR3 spells CASSSLVTGELFF. Written as DNA, the CDR3 is TGTGCCAGCAGTTCGTTAGTCACCGGGGAGCTGTTTTTT.

The chain joins TRBV9 to TRBJ2-3; 8 positions match TRBD2. The V gene end was trimmed by 0 bases and the J gene end by 4 bases; junction bases not matched to a gene: 7. Germline CDR1 and CDR2: SGDLS and YYNGEE. This CDR3 contains 16 residues. CDR3 protein: CASSVDASGGADTQYF. DNA of the CDR3: TGTGCCAGCAGCGTAGACGCCAGCGGGGGCGCAGATACGCAGTATTTT.

The chain combines TRBV5-1 with TRBJ2-7; the match to TRBD2 covers 9 bases. After removal of 0 bases from V and 1 base from J, the junction contained 5 bases not matched to a gene. This CDR3 is built from 16 residues. The germline V gene has CDR1 SGHRS and CDR2 YFSETQ. The chain's CDR3 is CASSLVRLAGSYEQYF. The CDR3, as DNA: TGCGCCAGCAGCTTGGTACGCCTAGCGGGGTCCTACGAGCAGTACTTC.

The V gene is TRBV7-9, the J gene TRBJ1-5; D gene uncertain. The CDR3 sequence is 13 residues long. Per germline, CDR1 SEHNR and CDR2 FQNEAQ (reference sequence). Trimming took off 8 bases at V and 2 bases at J, with 10 bases between the two ends. The CDR3 sequence: CASCKDGNQPQHF. DNA of the CDR3: TGTGCCAGCTGCAAGGATGGCAATCAGCCCCAGCATTTT.

Only one count was recorded for this clone. The rearrangement links TRBV11-2 to TRBJ2-1; 7 bases align to TRBD2. This CDR3 region has 15 residues. The trim removed 5 bases at V and 1 base at J, leaving 5 bases unmatched. The germline V gene encodes CDR1 SGHAT and CDR2 FQNNGV. As DNA, the CDR3 is TGTGCCAGCAGCGGGGGGACTACTTCCTACAATGAGCAGTTCTTC. It yields the protein CASSGGTTSYNEQFF.

This clone was picked up a small number of times. The chain couples TRBV5-1 to TRBJ2-3; D is tentatively TRBD1 or TRBD2 (5 bases each). Per the germline V gene, CDR1 is SGHRS and CDR2 is YFSETQ. Between the trimmed V and J ends, which lost 5 bases and 0 bases, there was a span of 16 bases. The CDR3 sequence is 16 residues long. The CDR3 DNA sequence: TGCGCCAGCAGGGGGACCCCGACGTCTAGCACAGATACGCAGTATTTT. It codes for CASRGTPTSSTDTQYF.

This rearrangement joins TRBV27 to TRBJ2-1; TRBD1 is a possible D gene (5 bases). V was shortened by 9 bases and J by 2 bases, with 17 bases between the two germline ends. The germline CDR1 and CDR2 sequences are MNHEY and SMNVEV (reference sequence). This CDR3 spans 15 amino acids. CDR3 in DNA: TGTGCCAGTAGGGCCAGGGCGACGGCCTACAATGAGCAGTTCTTC. Residues: CASRARATAYNEQFF.

The DNA for the CDR3 is TGTGCCAGTCGCCCGGAAGACAGGGGAGGGCAGTTCTTC. The encoded protein is CASRPEDRGGQFF. The rearrangement joins TRBV19 to TRBJ2-1; TRBD1 matches at 8 bases. The CDR3 loop spans 13 amino acids. Looked up from germline, CDR1 is LNHDA and CDR2 is SQIVND (reference sequence). The J segment lost 12 bases and the V segment lost 8 bases, leaving 12 bases of the junction unmatched.

The chain is built from TRBV7-2 and TRBJ2-1; TRBD2 might be the D (6 bases). The CDR3 extends over 14 amino acids. CDR1 and CDR2 from the germline V gene are SGHTA and FQGNSA. The V and J ends lost 0 bases and 8 bases respectively, with 11 bases between them. CDR3 coding DNA: TGTGCCAGCAGCTTAGCGACTAGTACCGATGAGCAGTTCTTC. Amino acids: CASSLATSTDEQFF.

This sequence joins TRBV5-6 and TRBJ2-5; no firm D call. Trimming removed 3 bases from V and 5 bases from J, with 11 bases in between. Germline lookup yields CDR1 SGHDT and CDR2 YYEEEE. This CDR3 is 13 amino acids long. This CDR3 reads CASSSTYSETQYF. The CDR3 nucleotides read TGTGCCAGCAGCTCGACTTACAGCGAGACCCAGTACTTC.

This sequence joins TRBV6-6 and TRBJ2-7; unclear D gene. Between the trimmed V and J ends, which lost 4 bases and 0 bases, there was a span of 13 bases. Germline V gives CDR1 MNHNY, CDR2 SVGAGI (reference sequence). This CDR3 is 15 amino acids long. The CDR3 here is CASSSPTLGSYEQYF. The CDR3 nucleotides are TGTGCCAGCAGTTCCCCCACGCTCGGCTCCTACGAGCAGTACTTC.

V is TRBV5-6 and J is TRBJ1-5; maybe TRBD1 (5 bases). The length of the CDR3 is 14 residues. Trimming removed 3 bases at V and 3 bases at J, with 10 bases between. CDR1 and CDR2 from the germline V gene are SGHDT and YYEEEE. As DNA, the CDR3 is TGTGCCAGCAGCTCCGGACAAACCAATCAGCCCCAGCATTTT. Amino acid sequence: CASSSGQTNQPQHF.

The chain employs TRBV18 and TRBJ1-1; TRBD1 might be the D (5 bases). Germline assignment: CDR1 KGHSH and CDR2 LQKENI. Trimming removed 0 bases at V and 2 bases at J, with 10 bases between. This CDR3 is 15 amino acids long. The CDR3 spells CASSPPQGFNTEAFF. DNA of the CDR3: TGTGCCAGCTCACCACCCCAGGGATTTAACACTGAAGCTTTCTTT.

This rearrangement joins TRBV18 to TRBJ1-3, with D maybe TRBD1 (5 bases). The CDR3 is 20 residues long. The V and J ends lost 1 base and 0 bases respectively, with 22 bases between them. Germline CDR1 KGHSH, CDR2 LQKENI. In nucleotides, the CDR3 is TGTGCCAGCTCACCACTAGCGTCCGGGGCCCCCTCCGGCTCTGGAAACACCATATATTTT. As protein: CASSPLASGAPSGSGNTIYF. Variable domain in full (rest from reference TRBV18 and TRBJ1-3): NAGVMQNPRHLVRRRGQEARLRCSPMKGHSHVYWYRQLPEEGLKFMVYLQKENIIDESGMPKERFSAEFPKEGPSILRIQQVVRGDSAAYFCASSPLASGAPSGSGNTIYFGEGSWLTVV.

The chain is built from TRBV5-4 and TRBJ1-4; no clear D. Looked up from germline, CDR1 is SGHNT and CDR2 is YYREEE (reference sequence). Trimming removed 3 bases at V and 7 bases at J, with 10 bases between. CDR3 length: 13 residues. The CDR3 spells CASSSNNGEKLFF. The DNA for the CDR3 is TGTGCCAGCAGCTCAAATAACGGTGAAAAACTGTTTTTT.

This chain links TRBV5-1 with TRBJ2-7; either TRBD1 or TRBD2 may supply D (7 bases each). This CDR3 is 14 amino acids long. V lost 3 bases, J lost 6 bases, and 16 bases lay in between. The germline V gene encodes CDR1 SGHRS and CDR2 YFSETQ. The chain's CDR3 is CASSSTGEGGEQYF. The CDR3, as DNA: TGCGCCAGCAGCTCAACAGGGGAGGGTGGCGAGCAGTACTTC.

In its sample, this clone was seen a few times. The CDR3 DNA reads TGTGCCAGCAGCCATCAGGAGGGTTACGAGCAGTACTTC. Its translation: CASSHQEGYEQYF. The J gene is TRBJ2-7, the V gene TRBV7-6; tentatively, D is TRBD2 (6 bases). The V end lost 5 bases, the J end lost 4 bases, and 12 bases lay between the germline ends. The CDR3 extends over 13 amino acids. CDR1 SGHVS and CDR2 FNYEAQ come from the germline V gene.

The genes are TRBV5-4 and TRBJ2-3; no reliable D call. Germline CDR1 is SGHNT and CDR2 is YYREEE (reference sequence). V was clipped by 2 bases and J by 6 bases, with 7 bases between them. The CDR3 is 12 residues long. In DNA, the CDR3 is TGTGCCAGCAGCTTAAACGGGGATACGCAGTATTTT. Translating gives CASSLNGDTQYF.

The rearrangement links TRBV29-1 to TRBJ2-5; 7 nucleotides line up with TRBD1. The ends lost 6 bases at V and 4 bases at J; junction bases unmatched: 8. CDR1 and CDR2 (germline): SQVTM, ANQGSEA. This CDR3 has 13 amino acids. CDR3 sequence: CSVRRDSRETQYF. CDR3 bases: TGCAGCGTCCGCCGGGACAGTAGAGAGACCCAGTACTTC. Combining the CDR3 with reference TRBV29-1 and TRBJ2-5 gives the whole variable domain SAVISQKPSRDICQRGTSLTIQCQVDSQVTMMFWYRQQPGQSLTLIATANQGSEATYESGFVIDKFPISRPNLTFSTLTVSNMSPEDSSIYLCSVRRDSRETQYFGPGTRLLVL.

V is TRBV19 and J is TRBJ1-2; 8 bases fit TRBD1. The V and J ends lost 5 bases and 8 bases, in that order; junction bases with no gene match: 10. The germline CDR1 and CDR2 sequences are LNHDA and SQIVND (reference sequence). The CDR3 runs 14 residues. Written as DNA, the CDR3 is TGTGCCAGTAGTTCCAAGACAGGGGTCCGGGGCTACACCTTC. Amino acids: CASSSKTGVRGYTF.

The rearrangement joins TRBV23-1 to TRBJ1-5; D is uncertain. TRBV23-1 is noted as an ORF with a role that remains uncertain. V was cut by 3 bases and J by 4 bases, with 16 bases left in between. CDR3 length: 16 amino acids. The CDR3 region is CASSQAGYYKNQPQHF. The CDR3 DNA sequence: TGCGCCAGCAGTCAGGCGGGTTATTACAAAAATCAGCCCCAGCATTTT.